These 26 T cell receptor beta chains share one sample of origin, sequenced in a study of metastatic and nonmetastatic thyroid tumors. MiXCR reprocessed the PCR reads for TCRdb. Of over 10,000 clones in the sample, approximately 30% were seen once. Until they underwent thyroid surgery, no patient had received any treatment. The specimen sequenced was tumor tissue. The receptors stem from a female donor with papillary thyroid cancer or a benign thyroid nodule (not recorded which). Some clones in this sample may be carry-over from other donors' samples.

In DNA, the CDR3 is TGTGCCTGGAGTCGGGGGAGGTTCACTCGAAACACTGAAGCTTTCTTT. Translated: CAWSRGRFTRNTEAFF. The rearrangement joins TRBV30 to TRBJ1-1; tentative D call: TRBD1 (5 bases). The CDR3 is 16 amino acids. V was trimmed by 2 bases and J by 2 bases, leaving 18 bases between them. Looked up from germline, CDR1 is GTSNPN and CDR2 is SVGIG (reference sequence).

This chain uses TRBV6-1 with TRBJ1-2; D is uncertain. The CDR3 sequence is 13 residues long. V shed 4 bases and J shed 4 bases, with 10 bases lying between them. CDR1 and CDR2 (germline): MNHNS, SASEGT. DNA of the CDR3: TGTGCCAGCAGTGTGTTGGGTGTCTATGGCTACACCTTC. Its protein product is CASSVLGVYGYTF.

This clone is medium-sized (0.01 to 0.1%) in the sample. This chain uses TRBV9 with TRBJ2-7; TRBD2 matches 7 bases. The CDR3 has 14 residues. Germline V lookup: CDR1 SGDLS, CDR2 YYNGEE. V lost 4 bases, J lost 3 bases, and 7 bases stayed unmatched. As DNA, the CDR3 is TGTGCCAGCAGCCCCGGGAGGACCCACTACGAGCAGTACTTC. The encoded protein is CASSPGRTHYEQYF. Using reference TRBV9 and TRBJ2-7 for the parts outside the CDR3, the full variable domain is DSGVTQTPKHLITATGQRVTLRCSPRSGDLSVYWYQQSLDQGLQFLIQYYNGEERAKGNILERFSAQQFPDLHSELNLSSLELGDSALYFCASSPGRTHYEQYFGPGTRLTVT.

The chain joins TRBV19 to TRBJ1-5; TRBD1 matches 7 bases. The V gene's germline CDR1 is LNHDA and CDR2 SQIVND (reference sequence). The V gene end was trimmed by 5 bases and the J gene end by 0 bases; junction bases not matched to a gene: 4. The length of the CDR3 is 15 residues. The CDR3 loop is CASSPTGDSNQPQHF. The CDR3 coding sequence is TGTGCCAGTAGTCCCACAGGGGATAGCAATCAGCCCCAGCATTTT.

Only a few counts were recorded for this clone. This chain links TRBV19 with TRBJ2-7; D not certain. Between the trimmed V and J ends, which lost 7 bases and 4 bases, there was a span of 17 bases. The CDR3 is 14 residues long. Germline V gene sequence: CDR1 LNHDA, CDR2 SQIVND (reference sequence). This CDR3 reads CASKRRPDGYEQYF. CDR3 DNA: TGTGCCAGTAAACGGCGGCCGGACGGATACGAGCAGTACTTC.

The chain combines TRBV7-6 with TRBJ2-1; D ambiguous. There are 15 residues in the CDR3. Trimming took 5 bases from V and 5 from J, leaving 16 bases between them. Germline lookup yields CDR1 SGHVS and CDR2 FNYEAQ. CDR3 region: CASSPRPHADNEQFF. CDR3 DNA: TGTGCCAGCAGCCCGCGCCCACACGCTGACAATGAGCAGTTCTTC.

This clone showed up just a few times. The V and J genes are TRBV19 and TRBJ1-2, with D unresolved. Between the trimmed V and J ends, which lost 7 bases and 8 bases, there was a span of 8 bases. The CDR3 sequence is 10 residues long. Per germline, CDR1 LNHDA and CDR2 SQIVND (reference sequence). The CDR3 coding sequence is TGTGCCAGTAAGCGGGAGGGCTACACCTTC. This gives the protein CASKREGYTF.

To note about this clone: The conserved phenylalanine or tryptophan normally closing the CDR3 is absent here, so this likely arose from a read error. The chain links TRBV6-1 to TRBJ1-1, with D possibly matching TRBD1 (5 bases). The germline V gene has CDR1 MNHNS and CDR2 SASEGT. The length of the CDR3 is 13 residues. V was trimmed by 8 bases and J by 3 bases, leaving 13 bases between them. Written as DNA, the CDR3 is TGTGCCAGCGAGGCAGGGTTTGACACTGAAGCTTTCTCT. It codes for CASEAGFDTEAFS.

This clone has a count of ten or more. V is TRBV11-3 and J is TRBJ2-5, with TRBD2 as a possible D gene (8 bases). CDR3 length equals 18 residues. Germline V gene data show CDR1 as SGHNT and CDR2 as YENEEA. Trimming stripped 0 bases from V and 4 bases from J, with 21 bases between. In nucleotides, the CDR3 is TGTGCCAGCAGCTTAGATAAGGGGGCGGGGAGCGGGAGAGAGACCCAGTACTTC. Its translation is CASSLDKGAGSGRETQYF. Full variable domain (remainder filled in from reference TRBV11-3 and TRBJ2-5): EAGVVQSPRYKIIEKKQPVAFWCNPISGHNTLYWYLQNLGQGPELLIRYENEEAVDDSQLPKDRFSAERLKGVDSTLKIQPAELGDSAVYLCASSLDKGAGSGRETQYFGPGTRLLVL.

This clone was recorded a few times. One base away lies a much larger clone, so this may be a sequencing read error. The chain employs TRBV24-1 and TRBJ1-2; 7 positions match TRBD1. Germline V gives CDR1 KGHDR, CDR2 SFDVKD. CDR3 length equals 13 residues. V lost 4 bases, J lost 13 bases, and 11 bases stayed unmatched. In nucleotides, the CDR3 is TGTGCCACCAGTGACCACTGGACAGGCGGATTCACCTTC. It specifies CATSDHWTGGFTF.

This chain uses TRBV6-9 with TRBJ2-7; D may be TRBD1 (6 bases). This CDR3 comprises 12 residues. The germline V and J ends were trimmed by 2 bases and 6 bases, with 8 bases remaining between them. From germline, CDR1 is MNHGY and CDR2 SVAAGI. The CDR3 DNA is TGTGCCAGCAGTTATGCGGACAGCGAGCAGTACTTC. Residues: CASSYADSEQYF.

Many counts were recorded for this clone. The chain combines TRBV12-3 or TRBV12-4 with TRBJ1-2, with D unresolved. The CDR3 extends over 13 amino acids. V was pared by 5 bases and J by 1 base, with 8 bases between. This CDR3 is CASSPLNNYGYTF. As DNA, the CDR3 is TGTGCCAGCAGTCCGCTAAATAACTATGGCTACACCTTC.

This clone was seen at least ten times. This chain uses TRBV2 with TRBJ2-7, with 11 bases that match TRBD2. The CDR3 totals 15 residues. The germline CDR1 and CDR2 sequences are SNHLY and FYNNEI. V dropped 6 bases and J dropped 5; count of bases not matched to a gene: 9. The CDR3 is CASSQIAGGRDEQYF. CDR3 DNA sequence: TGTGCCAGCAGCCAAATAGCGGGAGGGCGGGACGAGCAGTACTTC.

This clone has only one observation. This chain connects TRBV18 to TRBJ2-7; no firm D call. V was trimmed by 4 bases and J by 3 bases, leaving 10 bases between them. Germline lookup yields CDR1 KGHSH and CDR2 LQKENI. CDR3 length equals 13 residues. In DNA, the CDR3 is TGTGCCAGCTCACTCTCACAGAACTACGAGCAGTACTTC. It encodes CASSLSQNYEQYF.

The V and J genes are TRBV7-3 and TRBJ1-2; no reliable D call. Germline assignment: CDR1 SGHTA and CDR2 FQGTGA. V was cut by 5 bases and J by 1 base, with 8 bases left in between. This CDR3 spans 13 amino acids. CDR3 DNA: TGTGCCAGCAGCGCACCCAATAACTATGGCTACACCTTC. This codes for CASSAPNNYGYTF.

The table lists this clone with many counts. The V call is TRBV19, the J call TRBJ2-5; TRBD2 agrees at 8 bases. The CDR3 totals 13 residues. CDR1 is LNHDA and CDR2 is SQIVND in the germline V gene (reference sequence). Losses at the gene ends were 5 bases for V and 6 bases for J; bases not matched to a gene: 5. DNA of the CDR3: TGTGCCAGTAGTCCTCGCGGGAGGCAGACCCAGTACTTC. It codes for CASSPRGRQTQYF.

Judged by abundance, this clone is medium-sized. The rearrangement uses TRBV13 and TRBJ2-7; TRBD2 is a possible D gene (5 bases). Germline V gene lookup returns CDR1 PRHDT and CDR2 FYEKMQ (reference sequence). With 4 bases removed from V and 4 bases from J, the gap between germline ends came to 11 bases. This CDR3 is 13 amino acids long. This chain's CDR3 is CASSSQERYEQYF. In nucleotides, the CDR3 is TGTGCCAGCAGCTCTCAGGAGCGGTACGAGCAGTACTTC. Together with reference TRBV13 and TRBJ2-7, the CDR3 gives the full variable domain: AAGVIQSPRHLIKEKRETATLKCYPIPRHDTVYWYQQGPGQDPQFLISFYEKMQSDKGSIPDRFSAQQFSDYHSELNMSSLELGDSALYFCASSSQERYEQYFGPGTRLTVT.

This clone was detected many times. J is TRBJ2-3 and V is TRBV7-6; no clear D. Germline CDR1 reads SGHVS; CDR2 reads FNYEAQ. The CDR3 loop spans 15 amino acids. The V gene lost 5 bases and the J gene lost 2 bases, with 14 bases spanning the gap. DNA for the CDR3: TGTGCCAGCAGCCGCAACCCTGGGCCCACAGATACGCAGTATTTT. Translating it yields CASSRNPGPTDTQYF.

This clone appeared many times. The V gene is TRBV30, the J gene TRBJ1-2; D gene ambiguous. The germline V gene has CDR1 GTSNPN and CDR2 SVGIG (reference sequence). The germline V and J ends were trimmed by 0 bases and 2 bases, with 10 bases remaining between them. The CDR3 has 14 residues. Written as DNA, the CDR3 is TGTGCCTGGAGTGTACCTGACAAGAACTATGGCTACACCTTC. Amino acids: CAWSVPDKNYGYTF.

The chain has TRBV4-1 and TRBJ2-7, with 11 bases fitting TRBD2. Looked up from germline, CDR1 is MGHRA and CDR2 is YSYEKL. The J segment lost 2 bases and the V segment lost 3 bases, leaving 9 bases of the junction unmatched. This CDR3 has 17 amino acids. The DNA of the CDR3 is TGCGCCAGCAGCCAGACAGCTAGCGGGGGGACCCCCTACGAGCAGTACTTC. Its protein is CASSQTASGGTPYEQYF.

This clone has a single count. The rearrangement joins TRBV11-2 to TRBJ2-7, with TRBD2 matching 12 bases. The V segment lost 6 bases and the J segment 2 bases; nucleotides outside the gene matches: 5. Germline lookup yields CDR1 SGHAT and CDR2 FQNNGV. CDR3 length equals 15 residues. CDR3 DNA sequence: TGTGCCAGCAGTCTGACTAGCGGGAGCCCCTACGAGCAGTACTTC. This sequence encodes CASSLTSGSPYEQYF.

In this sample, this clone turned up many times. In DNA form, the CDR3 reads TGTGCCAGCAGTGCCGGGACCGAAGCCTACGAGCAGTACTTC. Residues: CASSAGTEAYEQYF. V usage is TRBV5-4 and J usage is TRBJ2-7; the D gene could be TRBD1 or TRBD2 (5 bases each). Germline V gene data show CDR1 as SGHNT and CDR2 as YYREEE (reference sequence). The V end was cut by 5 bases, the J end by 2 bases, with 14 bases between. The CDR3 spans 14 residues.

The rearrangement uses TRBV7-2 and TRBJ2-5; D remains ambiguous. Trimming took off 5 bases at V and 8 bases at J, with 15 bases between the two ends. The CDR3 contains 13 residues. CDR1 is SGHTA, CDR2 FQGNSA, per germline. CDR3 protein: CASSPDGPVTQYF. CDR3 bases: TGTGCCAGCAGCCCAGATGGTCCGGTTACCCAGTACTTC.

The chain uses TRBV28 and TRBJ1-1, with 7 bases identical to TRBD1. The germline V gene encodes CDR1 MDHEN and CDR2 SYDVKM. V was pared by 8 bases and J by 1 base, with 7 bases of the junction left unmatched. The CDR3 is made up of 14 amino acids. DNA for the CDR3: TGTGCCAGCGCCATAGGGGGCCAGAACACTGAAGCTTTCTTT. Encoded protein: CASAIGGQNTEAFF.

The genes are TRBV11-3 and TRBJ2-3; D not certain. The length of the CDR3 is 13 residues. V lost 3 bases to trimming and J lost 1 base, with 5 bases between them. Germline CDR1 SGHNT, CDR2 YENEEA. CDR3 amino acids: CASSFHGTDTQYF. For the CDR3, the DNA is TGTGCCAGCAGCTTCCACGGCACAGATACGCAGTATTTT. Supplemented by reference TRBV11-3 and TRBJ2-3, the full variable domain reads EAGVVQSPRYKIIEKKQPVAFWCNPISGHNTLYWYLQNLGQGPELLIRYENEEAVDDSQLPKDRFSAERLKGVDSTLKIQPAELGDSAVYLCASSFHGTDTQYFGPGTRLTVL.

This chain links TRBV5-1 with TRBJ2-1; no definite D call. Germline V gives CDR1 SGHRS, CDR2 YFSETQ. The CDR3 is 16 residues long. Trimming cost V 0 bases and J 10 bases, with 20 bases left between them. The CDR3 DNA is TGCGCCAGCAGCTTGGAGGCCATCAATCCCCAATGGGAGCAGTTCTTC. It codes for CASSLEAINPQWEQFF.